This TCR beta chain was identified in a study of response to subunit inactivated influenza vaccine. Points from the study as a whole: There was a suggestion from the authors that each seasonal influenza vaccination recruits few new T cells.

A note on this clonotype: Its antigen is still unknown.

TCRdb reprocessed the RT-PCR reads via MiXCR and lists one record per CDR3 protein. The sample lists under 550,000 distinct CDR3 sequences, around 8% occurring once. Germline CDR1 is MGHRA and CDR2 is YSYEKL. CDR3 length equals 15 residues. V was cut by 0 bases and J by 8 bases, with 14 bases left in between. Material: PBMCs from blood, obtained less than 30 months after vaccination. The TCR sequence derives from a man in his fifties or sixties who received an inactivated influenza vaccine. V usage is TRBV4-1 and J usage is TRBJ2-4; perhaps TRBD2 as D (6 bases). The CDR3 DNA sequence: TGCGCCAGCAGCCAAGATTCTGGGGGGTCAGACATTCAGTACTTC. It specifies CASSQDSGGSDIQYF.